This T cell receptor beta chain was sequenced for a study of blood T cell repertoires in COVID-19. Study as a whole: Acute and convalescent COVID-19 specimens originated in the United States, Italy and Spain. Nucleic acid was either cDNA or gDNA, and it came from T cells, B-cell-depleted T cells, or PBMCs.

Germline V gives CDR1 MGHRA, CDR2 YSYEKL. This CDR3 has 18 residues. Trimming stripped 1 base from V and 3 bases from J, with 19 bases between. Per the original data handling: Reference gene primers were amplified, and this amplification served to estimate nucleated cell counts. Libraries were prepared by immunoSEQ multiplex PCR; TCRdb keeps only in-frame clonotypes and omits some of them. The DNA gave D and trimming, while V, J and clone size come from that table. The data contain approximately 180,000 clones, 75% to 90% of them singletons. The receptor was derived from a man in his 60s with acute or convalescent COVID-19. The rearrangement links TRBV4-1 to TRBJ1-5, with unresolved D. Sequenced: peripheral blood. The CDR3 loop is CASSQAVREGYFNQPQHF. The CDR3 DNA reads TGCGCCAGCAGCCAAGCAGTTAGGGAGGGTTATTTCAATCAGCCCCAGCATTTT.